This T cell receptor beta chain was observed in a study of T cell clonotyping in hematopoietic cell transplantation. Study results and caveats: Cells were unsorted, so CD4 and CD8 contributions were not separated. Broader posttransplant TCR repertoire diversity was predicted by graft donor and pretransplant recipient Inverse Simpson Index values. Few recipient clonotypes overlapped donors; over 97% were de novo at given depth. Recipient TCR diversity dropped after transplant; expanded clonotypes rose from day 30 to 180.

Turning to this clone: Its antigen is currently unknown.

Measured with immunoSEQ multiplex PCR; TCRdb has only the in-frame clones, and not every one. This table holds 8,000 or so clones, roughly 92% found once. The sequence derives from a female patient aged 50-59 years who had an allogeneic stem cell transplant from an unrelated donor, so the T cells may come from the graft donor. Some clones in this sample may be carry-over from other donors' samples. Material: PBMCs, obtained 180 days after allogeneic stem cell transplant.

The CDR3 sequence: CASSLTGGMQVGVNTEAFF. In nucleotides, the CDR3 is TGCGCCAGCAGCCTCACAGGGGGCATGCAGGTTGGTGTGAACACTGAAGCTTTCTTT. V usage is TRBV5-1 and J usage is TRBJ1-1; TRBD1 matches 9 bases. This CDR3 region has 19 residues. The V segment lost 4 bases and the J segment 0 bases; nucleotides outside the gene matches: 16. Looked up from germline, CDR1 is SGHRS and CDR2 is YFSETQ.